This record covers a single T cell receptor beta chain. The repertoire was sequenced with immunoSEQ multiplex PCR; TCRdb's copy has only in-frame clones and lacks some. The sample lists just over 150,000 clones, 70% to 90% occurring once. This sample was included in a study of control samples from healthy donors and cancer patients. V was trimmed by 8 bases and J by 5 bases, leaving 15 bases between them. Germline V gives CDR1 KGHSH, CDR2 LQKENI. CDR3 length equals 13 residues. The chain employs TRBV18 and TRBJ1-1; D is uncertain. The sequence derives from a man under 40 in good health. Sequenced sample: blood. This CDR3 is CASDPGGSTEAFF. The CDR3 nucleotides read TGTGCCAGCGATCCGGGCGGTAGTACTGAAGCTTTCTTT.